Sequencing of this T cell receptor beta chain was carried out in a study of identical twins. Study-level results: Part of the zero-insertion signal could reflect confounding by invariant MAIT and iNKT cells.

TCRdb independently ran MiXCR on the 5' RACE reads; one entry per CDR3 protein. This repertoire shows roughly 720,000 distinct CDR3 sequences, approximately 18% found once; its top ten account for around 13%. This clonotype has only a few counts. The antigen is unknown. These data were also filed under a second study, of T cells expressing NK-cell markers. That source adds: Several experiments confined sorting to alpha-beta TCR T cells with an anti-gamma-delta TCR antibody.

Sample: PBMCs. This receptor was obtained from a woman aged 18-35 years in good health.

CDR3 amino acids: CASSLWGGLAGGTKETQYF. In DNA, the CDR3 is TGTGCCAGCAGCTTATGGGGCGGCTTGGCAGGAGGGACGAAAGAGACCCAGTACTTC. The rearrangement uses TRBV11-2 and TRBJ2-5; tentatively, D is TRBD2 (6 bases). This CDR3 contains 19 residues. Trimming cost V 2 bases and J 3 bases, with 25 bases left between them. CDR1 SGHAT and CDR2 FQNNGV come from the germline V gene.